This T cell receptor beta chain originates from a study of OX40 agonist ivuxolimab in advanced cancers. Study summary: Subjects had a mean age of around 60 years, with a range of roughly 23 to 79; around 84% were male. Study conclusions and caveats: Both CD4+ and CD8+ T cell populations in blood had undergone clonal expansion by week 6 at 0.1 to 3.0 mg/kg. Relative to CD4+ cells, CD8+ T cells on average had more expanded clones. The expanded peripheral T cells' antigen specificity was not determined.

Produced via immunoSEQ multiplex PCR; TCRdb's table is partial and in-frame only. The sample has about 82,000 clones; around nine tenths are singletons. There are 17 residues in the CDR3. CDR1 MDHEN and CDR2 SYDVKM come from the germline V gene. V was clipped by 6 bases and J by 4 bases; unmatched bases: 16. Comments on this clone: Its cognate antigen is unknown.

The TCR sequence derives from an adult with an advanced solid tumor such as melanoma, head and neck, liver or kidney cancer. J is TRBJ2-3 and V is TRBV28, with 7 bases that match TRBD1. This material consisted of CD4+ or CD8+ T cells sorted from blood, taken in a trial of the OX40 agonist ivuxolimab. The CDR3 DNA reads TGTGCCAGCAGGCAAGATACAGGGGAGAGGGGTGCAGATACGCAGTATTTT. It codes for CASRQDTGERGADTQYF. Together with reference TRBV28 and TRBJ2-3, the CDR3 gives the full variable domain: DVKVTQSSRYLVKRTGEKVFLECVQDMDHENMFWYRQDPGLGLRLIYFSYDVKMKEKGDIPEGYSVSREKKERFSLILESASTNQTSMYLCASRQDTGERGADTQYFGPGTRLTVL.